This record concerns one T cell receptor (beta chain) sequence. The antigen remains undetermined. Mixed chimerism was transient after nonmyeloablative marrow transplants from related graft donors. CD4+CD25+CD127- Tregs, CD4+CD25- non-Tregs, CD4 and CD8 cells were sorted. This CDR3 is built from 13 residues. Per the germline V gene, CDR1 is LGHNT and CDR2 is FRNRAP. The V end lost 2 bases, the J end lost 4 bases, and 8 bases lay between the germline ends. This sample is part of a study of Tregs in tolerant kidney transplant recipients. General study points: Some patients' samples used different primers over time, so nucleotide sequences weren't comparable. In tolerant patients, donor-specific Tregs outgrew total Tregs, suggesting antigen-driven expansion. Biological reproducibility was not directly addressed, but technical replication error appeared minimal.

Method: immunoSEQ multiplex PCR; TCRdb's copy keeps in-frame clones and lacks some. The sample holds more than 90,000 clones; 80% to 95% are singletons and the top ten take about 1.5%. The sequence was collected from a human patient who received a combined kidney and bone marrow transplant. Part of the T cells may come from the graft donor. This sample comprised CD4+ T cells from blood (PBMCs), obtained 12 months after the transplant. The chain recombines TRBV12-5 with TRBJ1-1, with D hard to call. DNA for the CDR3: TGTGCTAGTGGTTTGATCGGTGGCACTGAAGCTTTCTTT. Residues: CASGLIGGTEAFF.